The clone carrying this TCR beta chain was seen more than once but under ten times. Its antigen is unknown. These data are taken from a study of T-cell memory formation after mild COVID-19. General study points: Several responding clones turned up in pre-infection memory, indicating that cross-reactive memory may have taken part.

The CDR3 totals 13 residues. V was clipped by 6 bases and J by 9 bases; unmatched bases: 8. Germline-derived CDR1 and CDR2 are SGDLS and YYNGEE. TCRdb ran MiXCR on the 5' RACE reads and lists one entry per CDR3 protein. The repertoire has 250,000 to 300,000 distinct CDR3 sequences, roughly 15% of them found once; the top ten carry more than 20%. The rearrangement uses TRBV9 and TRBJ2-1; 8 bases match TRBD2. The sequenced sample consisted of PBMCs or a T cell subset sorted from them (not recorded which). This TCR came from a man younger than 35 who had mild COVID-19 (a few samples of this study predate the infection). Cell type and time point are not known. This CDR3 is CASTPGLEIEQFF. The CDR3, as DNA: TGTGCCAGCACACCGGGACTAGAGATTGAGCAGTTCTTC.